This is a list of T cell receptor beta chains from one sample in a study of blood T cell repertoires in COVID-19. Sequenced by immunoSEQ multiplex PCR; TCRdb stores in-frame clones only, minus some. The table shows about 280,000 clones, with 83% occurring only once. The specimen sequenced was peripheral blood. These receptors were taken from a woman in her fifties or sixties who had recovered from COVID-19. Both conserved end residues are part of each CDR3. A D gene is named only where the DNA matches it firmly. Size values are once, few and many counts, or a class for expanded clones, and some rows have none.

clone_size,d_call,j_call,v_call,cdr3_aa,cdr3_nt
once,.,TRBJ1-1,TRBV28,CASSLGTLNTEAFF,TGTGCCAGCAGTTTAGGGACACTGAACACTGAAGCTTTCTTT
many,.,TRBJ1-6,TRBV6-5,CASIYSEGTNSPLHF,TGTGCCAGCATCTACTCGGAGGGAACTAATTCACCCCTCCACTTT
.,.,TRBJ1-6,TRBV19,CASSNIQGGNSPLHF,TGTGCCAGTAGTAACATCCAGGGTGGTAATTCACCCCTCCACTTT
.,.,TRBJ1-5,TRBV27,CASAAGHNQPQHF,TGTGCCAGCGCGGCAGGGCATAATCAGCCCCAGCATTTT
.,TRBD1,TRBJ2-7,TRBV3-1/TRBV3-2,CASSQVAGQGRYEQYF,TGTGCCAGCAGCCAAGTAGCCGGACAGGGCAGGTACGAGCAGTACTTC
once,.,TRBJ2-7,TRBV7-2,CASSFAYEQYF,TGTGCCAGCAGCTTTGCGTACGAGCAGTACTTC
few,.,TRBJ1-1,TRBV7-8,CASSQSAVNTEAFF,TGTGCCAGCAGCCAGTCGGCGGTGAACACTGAAGCTTTCTTT
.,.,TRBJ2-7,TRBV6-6,CASRKQGTGYEQYF,TGTGCCAGCAGAAAGCAGGGGACGGGCTACGAGCAGTACTTC
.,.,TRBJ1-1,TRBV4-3,CASSQADGGEGTEAFF,TGCGCCAGCAGCCAAGCCGATGGGGGCGAGGGCACTGAAGCTTTCTTT
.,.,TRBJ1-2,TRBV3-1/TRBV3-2,CASSLRGVHRPPYYGYTF,TGTGCCAGCAGCCTTCGGGGAGTTCACCGACCACCTTACTATGGCTACACCTTC
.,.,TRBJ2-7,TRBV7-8,CASSHDSYEQYF,TGTGCCAGCAGCCACGACTCTTACGAGCAGTACTTC
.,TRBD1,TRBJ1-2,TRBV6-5,CASTNRGSSYGYTF,TGTGCCAGCACTAACAGGGGGAGCAGCTATGGCTACACCTTC
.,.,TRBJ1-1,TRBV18,CASSPTLNTEAFF,TGTGCCAGCTCACCAACACTGAACACTGAAGCTTTCTTT
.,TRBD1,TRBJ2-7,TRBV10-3,CAISGTVGDRGSSEQYF,TGTGCCATCAGTGGGACGGTGGGGGACAGGGGGTCCTCAGAGCAGTACTTC
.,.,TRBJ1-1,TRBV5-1,CASSLASGPNTEAFF,TGCGCCAGCAGCTTGGCCAGCGGGCCGAACACTGAAGCTTTCTTT
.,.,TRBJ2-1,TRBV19,CASSNRGASIYNEQFF,TGTGCCAGTAGTAACCGGGGGGCCTCCATATACAATGAGCAGTTCTTC
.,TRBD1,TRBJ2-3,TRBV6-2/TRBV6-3,CASSYSLYRGRPADTQYF,TGTGCCAGCAGTTACTCTCTATACAGGGGGCGTCCGGCAGATACGCAGTATTTT
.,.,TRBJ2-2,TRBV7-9,CANQRGPGELFF,TGTGCCAACCAACGAGGTCCCGGGGAGCTGTTTTTT
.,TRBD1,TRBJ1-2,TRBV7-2,CASSPRTGTYGYTF,TGTGCCAGCAGCCCCCGGACAGGAACCTATGGCTACACCTTC
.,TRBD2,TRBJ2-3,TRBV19,CASSAHTGVLAGVNNPTDTQYF,TGTGCCAGTAGTGCCCACACGGGAGTTTTAGCGGGAGTTAACAACCCCACAGATACGCAGTATTTT
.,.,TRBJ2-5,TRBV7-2,CASSFTTGETQYF,TGTGCCAGCAGCTTTACAACGGGGGAGACCCAGTACTTC
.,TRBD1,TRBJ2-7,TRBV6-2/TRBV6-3,CASSYVRGSPDSYEQYF,TGTGCCAGCAGTTACGTCAGGGGGTCTCCGGACTCCTACGAGCAGTACTTC
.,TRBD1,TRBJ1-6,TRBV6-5,CASSSQGGDSPLHF,TGTGCCAGCAGTTCACAGGGGGGGGATTCACCCCTCCACTTT
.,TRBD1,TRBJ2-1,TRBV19,CASSSLSGTALIF,TGTGCCAGTAGTAGTCTCTCCGGGACAGCTCTCATCTTC
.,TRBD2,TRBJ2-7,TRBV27,CASSLQTSGIGEQYF,TGTGCCAGCAGTTTGCAGACTAGCGGGATAGGTGAGCAGTACTTC
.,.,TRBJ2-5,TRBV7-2,CASSFGASDGKETQYF,TGTGCCAGCAGCTTTGGGGCTAGCGATGGGAAAGAGACCCAGTACTTC
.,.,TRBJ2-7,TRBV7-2,CASSLQGSYTEQYF,TGTGCCAGCAGCCTACAGGGAAGTTACACCGAGCAGTACTTC
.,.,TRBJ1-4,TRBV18,CASSPRTHGDEKLFF,TGTGCCAGCTCACCACGAACACACGGAGATGAAAAACTGTTTTTT
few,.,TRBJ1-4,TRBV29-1,CSAYNREDEKLFF,TGCAGCGCCTATAACCGGGAAGATGAAAAACTGTTTTTT
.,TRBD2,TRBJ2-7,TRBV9,CASSPSGGGPYEQYF,TGTGCCAGCAGCCCATCGGGGGGGGGCCCCTACGAGCAGTACTTC
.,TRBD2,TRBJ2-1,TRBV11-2,CASSFSGVRSYNEQFF,TGTGCCAGCAGCTTTAGCGGGGTGAGGTCCTACAATGAGCAGTTCTTC
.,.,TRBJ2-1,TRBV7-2,CASSTGFYTELPYNEQFF,TGTGCCAGCAGCACAGGGTTTTACACGGAACTTCCCTACAATGAGCAGTTCTTC
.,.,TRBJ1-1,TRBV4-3,CASSQVGSPEAFF,TGCGCCAGCAGCCAAGTCGGGAGTCCTGAAGCTTTCTTT
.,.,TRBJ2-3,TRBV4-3,CASSPWDSRTDTQYF,TGCGCCAGCAGCCCATGGGACTCTCGCACAGATACGCAGTATTTT
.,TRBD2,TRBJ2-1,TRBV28,CATNPQRGIYNEQFF,TGTGCCACTAACCCCCAGCGGGGTATATACAATGAGCAGTTCTTC
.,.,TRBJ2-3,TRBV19,CASSMERVTGAGDTQYF,TGTGCCAGTAGTATGGAGCGAGTTACGGGAGCTGGAGATACGCAGTATTTT
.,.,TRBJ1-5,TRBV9,CASSPTPQGGQPQHF,TGTGCCAGCAGCCCCACCCCGCAGGGAGGTCAGCCCCAGCATTTT
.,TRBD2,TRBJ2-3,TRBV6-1,CASSEGLATDTQYF,TGTGCCAGCAGTGAGGGACTAGCCACAGATACGCAGTATTTT
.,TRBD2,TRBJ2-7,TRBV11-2,CASSFSGTSGDEQYF,TGTGCCAGCAGCTTTTCGGGGACTAGCGGGGACGAGCAGTACTTC
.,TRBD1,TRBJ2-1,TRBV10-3,CAISLDRGLEQFF,TGTGCCATCAGCCTTGACAGGGGGCTCGAGCAGTTCTTC
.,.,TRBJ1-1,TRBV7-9,CASSLISVLNTEAFF,TGTGCCAGCAGCTTAATTTCAGTTCTGAACACTGAAGCTTTCTTT
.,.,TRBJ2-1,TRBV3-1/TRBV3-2,CASSQTGIQNEQFF,TGTGCCAGCAGCCAAACCGGGATACAGAATGAGCAGTTCTTC